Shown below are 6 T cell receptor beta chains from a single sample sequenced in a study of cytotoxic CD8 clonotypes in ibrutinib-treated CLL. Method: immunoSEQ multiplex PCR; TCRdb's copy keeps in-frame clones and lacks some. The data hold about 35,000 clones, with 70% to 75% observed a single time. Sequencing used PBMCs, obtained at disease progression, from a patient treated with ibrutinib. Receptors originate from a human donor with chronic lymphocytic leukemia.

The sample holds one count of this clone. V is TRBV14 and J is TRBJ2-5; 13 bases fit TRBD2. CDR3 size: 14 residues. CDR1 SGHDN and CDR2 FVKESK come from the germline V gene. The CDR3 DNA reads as TGTGGCACCGGGACTAGCGGGGATGGAGAGACCCAGTACTTC. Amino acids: CGTGTSGDGETQYF.

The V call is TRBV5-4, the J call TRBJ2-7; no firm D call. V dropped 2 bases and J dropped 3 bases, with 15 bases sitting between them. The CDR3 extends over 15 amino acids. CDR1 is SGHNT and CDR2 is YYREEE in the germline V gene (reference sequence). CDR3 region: CASSFDSNPDYEQYF. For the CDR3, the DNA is TGTGCCAGCAGCTTCGACTCCAACCCTGACTACGAGCAGTACTTC. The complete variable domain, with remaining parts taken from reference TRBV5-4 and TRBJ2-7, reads ETGVTQSPTHLIKTRGQQVTLRCSSQSGHNTVSWYQQALGQGPQFIFQYYREEENGRGNFPPRFSGLQFPNYSSELNVNALELDDSALYLCASSFDSNPDYEQYFGPGTRLTVT.

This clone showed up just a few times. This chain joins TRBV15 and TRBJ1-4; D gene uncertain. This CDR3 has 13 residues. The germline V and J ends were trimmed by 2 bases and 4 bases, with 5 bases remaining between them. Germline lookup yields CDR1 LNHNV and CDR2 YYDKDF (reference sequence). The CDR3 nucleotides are TGTGCCACCAGCAGACGGTTTAATGAAAAACTGTTTTTT. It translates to CATSRRFNEKLFF. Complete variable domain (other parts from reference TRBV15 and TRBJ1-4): DAMVIQNPRYQVTQFGKPVTLSCSQTLNHNVMYWYQQKSSQAPKLLFHYYDKDFNNEADTPDNFQSRRPNTSFCFLDIRSPGLGDTAMYLCATSRRFNEKLFFGSGTQLSVL.

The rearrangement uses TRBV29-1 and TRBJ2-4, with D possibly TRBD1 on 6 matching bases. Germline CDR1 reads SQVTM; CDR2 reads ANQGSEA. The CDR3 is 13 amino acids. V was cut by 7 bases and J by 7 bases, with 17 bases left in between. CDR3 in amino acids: CSASPATGNIQYF. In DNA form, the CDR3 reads TGCAGCGCAAGCCCCGCTACAGGGAACATTCAGTACTTC.

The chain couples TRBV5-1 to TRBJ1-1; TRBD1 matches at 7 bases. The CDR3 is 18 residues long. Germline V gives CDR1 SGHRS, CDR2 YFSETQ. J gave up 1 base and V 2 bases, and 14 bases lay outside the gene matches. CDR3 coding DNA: TGCGCCAGCAGCTTCGCCGGACAGGCGCCCCTTGGGAACACTGAAGCTTTCTTT. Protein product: CASSFAGQAPLGNTEAFF.

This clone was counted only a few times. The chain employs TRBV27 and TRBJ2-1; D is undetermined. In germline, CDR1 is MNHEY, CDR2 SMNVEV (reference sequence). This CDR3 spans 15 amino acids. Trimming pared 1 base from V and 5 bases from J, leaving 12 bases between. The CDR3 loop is CASSLLGRPNNEQFF. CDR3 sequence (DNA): TGTGCCAGCAGTTTATTGGGCAGGCCTAACAATGAGCAGTTCTTC.